This T cell receptor (beta chain) was captured in a study of T cell repertoires in cytomegalovirus infection. Whole-study context: The authors relied on CMV epitopes, both recently identified HLA-C-restricted and well-studied HLA-B-restricted. It can be stated that public TCR beta signatures indicated CMV infection as well as a matching HLA type.

CDR3 length: 16 amino acids. Germline V gene lookup returns CDR1 MDHEN and CDR2 SYDVKM. Trimming cost V 5 bases and J 3 bases; bases outside gene matches: 6. Study-wide results and limits: What dominated the ex vivo response were HLA-C-restricted CMV-specific TCR beta clonotypes. CMV carriers with the relevant HLA were identified by cumulative public TCR beta family frequency.

A note on this clonotype: The antigen is unknown.

TCRdb re-analysed the reads in MiXCR, keeping a single row per CDR3 protein. The repertoire consists of fewer than 950,000 distinct CDR3 sequences, with approximately 32% occurring once and the leading ten covering roughly 12%. Here the sequenced sample was cultured CD8+ T cells from PBMCs, taken from culture after CMV antigen stimulation. V gene TRBV28 combines with J gene TRBJ1-5; 11 positions agree with TRBD1. This receptor was obtained from a human donor in good health (CMV status not recorded). Some clones in this sample may be carry-over from other donors' samples. CDR3: CASSDRTGGNNQPQHF. In DNA form, the CDR3 reads TGTGCCAGCAGTGACCGGACAGGGGGCAACAATCAGCCCCAGCATTTT.